This T cell receptor (beta chain) came from a study of metastatic and nonmetastatic thyroid tumors. Study-level results: In blood and tumor, TCR beta diversity was reportedly significantly higher in malignant thyroid tumors than in benign nodules.

V gave up 0 bases and J gave up 7 bases, with 10 bases separating them. Germline V gene lookup returns CDR1 LGHNA and CDR2 YSLEER. The CDR3 has 15 amino acids. With MiXCR, TCRdb called clones anew from the PCR reads. The sample has 65,000 to 70,000 clones; approximately 14% are singletons. This clone was seen repeatedly, ten times or more. Its antigen remains unknown. Prior to thyroid surgery, none of the patients had received any treatment. The gene calls are TRBV4-3 and TRBJ1-6; a weak D match, TRBD1 (5 bases). This receptor was taken from a male donor with papillary thyroid cancer or a benign thyroid nodule (not recorded which). Some clones in this sample may be carry-over from other donors' samples. Material: blood. The CDR3 nucleotides are TGCGCCAGCAGCCAAGATACCGGGGGGAATTCACCCCTCCACTTT. It translates to CASSQDTGGNSPLHF.